This entry lists 5 T cell receptor beta chains sequenced from one sample in a study of cytomegalovirus exposure and HLA in healthy donors. Amplification used 60 Vbeta primers and 13 Jbeta primers. Repertoires were generated with immunoSEQ multiplex PCR, while TCRdb's copy carries only in-frame clones and drops some. The data contain more than 70,000 clones, more than 70% of them singletons. Input material: PBMCs. The source is a man aged 40-49 years in good health and CMV-seronegative.

The CDR3 nucleotides read TGTGCCAGCAGTAGTCCGGGGACATCCCACATTCAGTACTTC. Translated: CASSSPGTSHIQYF. The chain couples TRBV6-5 to TRBJ2-4, with D possibly TRBD1 on 6 matching bases. Germline V gene lookup returns CDR1 MNHEY and CDR2 SVGAGI. Trimming stripped 5 bases from V and 8 bases from J, with 16 bases between. The CDR3 is 14 amino acids.

CDR3: CATSRGRGGVETQYF. For the CDR3, the DNA is TGTGCCACCAGCAGAGGGAGGGGAGGCGTGGAGACCCAGTACTTC. This chain uses TRBV15 with TRBJ2-5, with TRBD2 as a possible D gene (6 bases). V lost 1 base and J 5 bases, leaving 14 bases between the germline ends. Germline CDR1 and CDR2: LNHNV and YYDKDF (reference sequence). This CDR3 spans 15 amino acids.

CDR3 loop: CASSPRDRGYYGYTF. The CDR3 DNA follows: TGTGCCAGCAGTCCCAGGGACAGGGGGTACTATGGCTACACCTTC. The rearrangement uses TRBV28 and TRBJ1-2, with 11 bases matching TRBD1. V lost 5 bases, J lost 3 bases, and 5 bases stayed unmatched. The CDR3 is made up of 15 amino acids. Germline V gene sequence: CDR1 MDHEN, CDR2 SYDVKM.

Comments on this clone: Other DNA sequences from this sample encode an identical CDR3 as well. This chain connects TRBV9 to TRBJ1-6, with a weak D call TRBD1 (5 bases). The CDR3 extends over 13 amino acids. Trimming took 3 bases from V and 10 from J, leaving 11 bases between them. Looked up from germline, CDR1 is SGDLS and CDR2 is YYNGEE. CDR3 region: CASSEGRQSPLHF. The CDR3 DNA follows: TGTGCCAGCAGCGAGGGGAGGCAATCACCCCTCCACTTT.

The rearrangement joins TRBV6-1 to TRBJ1-5; D unresolved. The ends were cut back, 7 bases at V and 9 bases at J, with 7 bases in the middle. CDR3 length: 10 residues. The germline V gene encodes CDR1 MNHNS and CDR2 SASEGT. CDR3 nucleotide sequence: TGTGCCAGCAATCAGCGGCCCCAGCATTTT. This sequence encodes CASNQRPQHF.